This TCR beta chain stems from a study of blood T cells in healthy people across ages. Notes on this clonotype: Its antigen is unknown.

The CDR3 has 10 residues. Per the germline V gene, CDR1 is SQVTM and CDR2 is ANQGSEA. Trimming removed 5 bases from V and 9 bases from J, with 8 bases in between. Study-wide results and caveats: With naive T cell percentage, TCR beta diversity showed a strong correlation.

PCR was performed a second time for 7 to 11 cycles using a sample-barcoded 5' primer and a J-beta primer mix. TCRdb ran MiXCR on the 5' RACE reads and lists one entry per CDR3 protein. The sample holds some 930,000 distinct CDR3 sequences; roughly 28% are singletons and the top ten take 10%. These data also featured in a second study, about T cells of mothers and their children. As reported in that work: Using approximately 1.5 ug per 15 ul, all extracted RNA underwent cDNA synthesis. There were over 8 million TCR beta CDR3 reads from each mother and about 3 million from each child.

Sequencing was performed on blood. This clonotype was sampled from a woman aged 40 to 50 in good health. This rearrangement joins TRBV29-1 to TRBJ2-1; D is possibly TRBD2 (6 bases). This CDR3 is CSVSEGEQFF. The CDR3 region has the DNA TGCAGCGTTTCGGAGGGTGAGCAGTTCTTC.